A selection of T cell receptor beta chains follows, all from one sample in a study of high-grade serous ovarian cancer treatment subgroups. Libraries were prepared by immunoSEQ multiplex PCR; TCRdb keeps only in-frame clonotypes and omits some of them. This table holds 900 to 1,300 clones, roughly 74% found once. The material sequenced was tumor tissue. The receptors come from a human donor with high-grade serous ovarian cancer. CDR3s include the opening cysteine and the closing phenylalanine or tryptophan. The D gene is left open where the match is weak. The size of a clone is reported for some rows only, either as once, few or many, or as a class for expanded clones.

V gene	clone size	D gene	J gene	CDR3 protein	CDR3 DNA
TRBV4-3	few	.	TRBJ1-1	CASSQDQSDTEAFF	TGCGCCAGCAGCCAAGACCAGAGCGACACTGAAGCTTTCTTT
TRBV19	once	TRBD1	TRBJ1-2	CASSIEGQGIWGYTF	TGTGCCAGTAGTATTGAGGGACAGGGGATCTGGGGCTACACCTTC
TRBV5-1	.	TRBD2	TRBJ2-1	CASSLATSGENEQFF	TGCGCCAGCAGCTTGGCCACTAGCGGGGAAAATGAGCAGTTCTTC
TRBV29-1	.	.	TRBJ1-2	CSVQTGGDGYGYTF	TGCAGCGTTCAAACGGGGGGGGACGGCTATGGCTACACCTTC
TRBV25-1	.	.	TRBJ1-2	CASSEPGPANYGYTF	TGTGCCAGCAGTGAACCGGGGCCAGCTAACTATGGCTACACCTTC
TRBV2	.	.	TRBJ2-7	CASSELRGLDEQYF	TGTGCCAGCAGTGAACTTAGGGGCCTGGACGAGCAGTACTTC
TRBV20-1	.	.	TRBJ2-3	CSASTTDTQYF	TGCAGTGCTAGCACCACAGATACGCAGTATTTT
TRBV18	.	.	TRBJ1-4	CASSPRPPTDPGEKLFF	TGTGCCAGCTCACCACGACCACCGACGGACCCTGGGGAAAAACTGTTTTTT
TRBV18	.	.	TRBJ1-1	CASSLQGDVRHTEAFF	TGTGCCAGCTCACTTCAAGGGGATGTGAGGCACACTGAAGCTTTCTTT
TRBV19	.	TRBD1	TRBJ1-4	CASSGSDRGLSTNEKLFF	TGTGCCAGTAGTGGCTCGGACAGGGGGCTTTCGACTAATGAAAAACTGTTTTTT
TRBV18	once	.	TRBJ2-1	CASSPNILQREQFF	TGTGCCAGCTCACCCAATATCCTACAAAGGGAGCAGTTCTTC
TRBV5-1	.	TRBD2	TRBJ2-7	CASSLGTSGGPRHEQYF	TGCGCCAGCAGCTTGGGGACTAGCGGGGGGCCGAGGCACGAGCAGTACTTC
TRBV10-2	once	TRBD2	TRBJ2-3	CASRESGGASTDTQYF	TGCGCCAGCAGAGAGAGCGGGGGGGCTAGCACAGATACGCAGTATTTT
TRBV2	.	.	TRBJ1-2	CASSELGHNYGYTF	TGTGCCAGCAGTGAATTGGGTCATAACTATGGCTACACCTTC
TRBV5-6	.	TRBD1	TRBJ2-7	CASSRGQASYEQYF	TGTGCCAGCAGCCGAGGACAGGCCTCCTACGAGCAGTACTTC
TRBV4-1	.	TRBD2	TRBJ2-3	CASSLTSGGAYTDTQYF	TGCGCCAGCAGCCTAACTAGCGGGGGGGCCTACACAGATACGCAGTATTTT
TRBV11-2	.	.	TRBJ1-1	CASSLLRGANTEAFF	TGTGCCAGCAGCCTCCTTCGGGGGGCAAATACTGAAGCTTTCTTT
TRBV30	.	.	TRBJ2-5	CAWSVSGVQETQYF	TGTGCCTGGAGTGTATCCGGGGTCCAAGAGACCCAGTACTTC
TRBV6-1	.	TRBD2	TRBJ2-3	CASIGGGPTDTQYF	TGTGCCAGCATAGGCGGGGGGCCCACAGATACGCAGTATTTT
TRBV6-5	.	.	TRBJ1-1	CATLYASPEAFF	TGTGCCACCCTGTACGCGAGCCCTGAAGCTTTCTTT
TRBV9	.	TRBD2	TRBJ2-3	CASSVEPIAGSTDTQYF	TGTGCCAGCAGCGTAGAGCCAATAGCGGGGAGCACAGATACGCAGTATTTT
TRBV5-6	.	TRBD1	TRBJ2-7	CASSPGQSSYEQYF	TGTGCCAGCAGCCCGGGACAGTCCTCCTACGAGCAGTACTTC
TRBV6-5	.	.	TRBJ1-5	CASSLQGNQPQHF	TGTGCCAGCAGTCTACAGGGCAATCAGCCCCAGCATTTT
TRBV19	.	.	TRBJ1-3	CASSIPGSPSSGDTIYF	TGTGCCAGTAGTATTCCGGGGAGCCCCAGCTCTGGAGACACCATATATTTT
TRBV25-1	.	.	TRBJ2-7	CASAREGMRYEQYF	TGTGCCAGCGCCCGTGAGGGGATGAGATACGAGCAGTACTTC
TRBV4-1	.	TRBD1	TRBJ2-1	CASSQMTGAYRAYNEQFF	TGCGCCAGCAGCCAAATGACAGGGGCCTACCGAGCCTACAATGAGCAGTTCTTC
TRBV27	.	.	TRBJ1-5	CASSGRQGGREPQHF	TGTGCCAGCAGTGGTCGCCAAGGGGGAAGGGAGCCCCAGCATTTT
TRBV25-1	.	.	TRBJ2-7	CASSITGPRSYEQYF	TGTGCCAGCAGTATCACGGGACCCAGATCCTACGAGCAGTACTTC
TRBV7-2	.	.	TRBJ1-5	CASSRERNQPQHF	TGTGCCAGCAGCCGCGAGCGCAATCAGCCCCAGCATTTT
TRBV4-2	.	.	TRBJ1-4	CASSQEPVKNEKLFF	TGTGCCAGCAGCCAAGAGCCGGTAAAAAATGAAAAACTGTTTTTT
TRBV7-8	.	TRBD2	TRBJ2-5	CASSLAGGGYVETQYF	TGTGCCAGCAGCTTAGCTGGCGGGGGTTACGTCGAGACCCAGTACTTC
TRBV27	.	TRBD1	TRBJ1-2	CASSLRRTGDYYGYTF	TGTGCCAGCAGTCTGAGACGGACAGGGGATTACTATGGCTACACCTTC
TRBV25-1	few	.	TRBJ1-1	CASSELGHKYMNTEAFF	TGTGCCAGCAGTGAACTGGGACACAAATACATGAACACTGAAGCTTTCTTT
TRBV4-3	.	.	TRBJ1-1	CASSQDSSPVEAFF	TGCGCCAGCAGCCAAGATTCCAGTCCCGTTGAAGCTTTCTTT
TRBV18	.	.	TRBJ1-4	CASSPPGTRGEKLFF	TGTGCCAGCTCACCACCGGGGACCCGAGGGGAAAAACTGTTTTTT
TRBV5-5	.	TRBD1	TRBJ1-1	CASSLLQGGTEAFF	TGTGCCAGCAGCTTGCTCCAGGGGGGGACTGAAGCTTTCTTT
TRBV5-3	.	TRBD1	TRBJ1-1	CARSLPRGGQSYKNTEAFF	TGTGCCAGAAGCCTCCCCAGAGGGGGCCAGAGTTATAAGAACACTGAAGCTTTCTTT
TRBV5-1	.	.	TRBJ2-2	CASSQDGASTGELFF	TGCGCCAGCAGCCAAGACGGGGCCTCCACCGGGGAGCTGTTTTTT
TRBV9	.	.	TRBJ1-3	CASSVGARPVELSGNTIYF	TGTGCCAGCAGCGTAGGGGCCCGTCCGGTGGAATTATCGGGAAACACCATATATTTT
TRBV18	.	.	TRBJ2-1	CASSPLRGSYNEQFF	TGTGCCAGCTCACCACTAAGGGGCTCCTACAATGAGCAGTTCTTC
TRBV5-1	.	TRBD2	TRBJ2-7	CASSSGGGVLSYEQYF	TGCGCCAGCAGCTCGGGCGGGGGGGTTTTATCCTACGAGCAGTACTTC
TRBV6-4	.	TRBD2	TRBJ2-3	CASSDGSGGTDTQYF	TGTGCCAGCAGTGACGGGAGCGGGGGCACAGATACGCAGTATTTT
TRBV5-1	.	.	TRBJ2-1	CASSWTGEQFF	TGCGCCAGCAGCTGGACTGGAGAGCAGTTCTTC
TRBV27	few	.	TRBJ2-7	CASSLGPSRTSSYEQYF	TGTGCCAGCAGTTTAGGGCCGAGTCGAACTAGCTCCTACGAGCAGTACTTC
TRBV4-2	few	TRBD1	TRBJ1-1	CASSGAGTGDNTEAFF	TGTGCCAGCAGCGGCGCCGGGACAGGGGATAACACTGAAGCTTTCTTT
TRBV27	.	.	TRBJ1-4	CASSFLRAGEKLFF	TGTGCCAGCAGTTTTTTACGGGCCGGGGAAAAACTGTTTTTT
TRBV7-2	once	.	TRBJ1-2	CASSSVHERYGYTF	TGTGCCAGCAGCTCTGTACATGAACGATATGGCTACACCTTC
TRBV5-1	.	TRBD1	TRBJ2-7	CASSFGTGAYEQYF	TGCGCCAGCAGCTTTGGGACAGGGGCCTACGAGCAGTACTTC
TRBV6-6	.	TRBD1	TRBJ1-6	CASTQGGSGGSPLHF	TGTGCCAGCACCCAGGGGGGATCCGGCGGTTCACCCCTCCACTTT
TRBV9	.	TRBD2	TRBJ2-3	CASSEGLAGDFTDTQYF	TGTGCCAGCAGCGAGGGGCTAGCGGGGGATTTCACAGATACGCAGTATTTT
TRBV6-5	.	TRBD1	TRBJ1-1	CASGRWTGSTEAFF	TGTGCCAGCGGTCGATGGACAGGGAGTACTGAAGCTTTCTTT
TRBV15	.	.	TRBJ2-7	CATGNRATDEQYF	TGTGCCACCGGAAACAGGGCCACCGACGAGCAGTACTTC
TRBV6-5	.	.	TRBJ1-4	CASSARVPFNEKLFF	TGTGCCAGCAGTGCCCGGGTACCTTTTAATGAAAAACTGTTTTTT
TRBV27	few	TRBD1	TRBJ1-2	CASSFVGQGGGYTF	TGTGCCAGCAGTTTCGTTGGACAGGGTGGTGGCTACACCTTC
TRBV5-1	.	.	TRBJ1-5	CASSPVGGGNQPQHF	TGCGCCAGCAGCCCGGTGGGGGGGGGCAATCAGCCCCAGCATTTT
TRBV12-5	.	.	TRBJ2-1	CASGPGPQYNEQFF	TGTGCTAGTGGCCCGGGGCCTCAGTACAATGAGCAGTTCTTC
TRBV9	.	TRBD2	TRBJ2-3	CASGGGVSSTDTQYF	TGTGCCAGCGGGGGGGGAGTTTCTAGCACAGATACGCAGTATTTT
TRBV6-4	.	TRBD1	TRBJ2-7	CASSYGPGGRSSYEQYF	TGTGCCAGCAGTTACGGACCAGGGGGCCGCAGCTCCTACGAGCAGTACTTC
TRBV18	few	.	TRBJ2-2	CASTRLAEQPNTGELFF	TGTGCCAGTACCCGATTGGCGGAACAGCCGAACACCGGGGAGCTGTTTTTT